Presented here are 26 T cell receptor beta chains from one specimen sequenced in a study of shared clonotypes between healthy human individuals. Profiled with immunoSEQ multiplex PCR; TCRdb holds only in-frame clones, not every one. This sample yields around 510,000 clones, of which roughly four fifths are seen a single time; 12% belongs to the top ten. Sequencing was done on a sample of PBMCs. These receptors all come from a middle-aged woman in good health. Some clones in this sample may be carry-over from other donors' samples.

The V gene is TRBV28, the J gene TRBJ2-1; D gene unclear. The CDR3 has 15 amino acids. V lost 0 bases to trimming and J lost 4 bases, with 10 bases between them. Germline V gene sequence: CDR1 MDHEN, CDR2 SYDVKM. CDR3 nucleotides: TGTGCCAGCAGTTTATGGGCTACTACTTACAATGAGCAGTTCTTC. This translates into CASSLWATTYNEQFF.

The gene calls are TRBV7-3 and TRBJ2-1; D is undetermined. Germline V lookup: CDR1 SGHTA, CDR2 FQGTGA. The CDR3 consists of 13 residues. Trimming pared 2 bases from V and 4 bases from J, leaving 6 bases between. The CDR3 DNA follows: TGTGCCAGCAGCTTAGACTCGTACAATGAGCAGTTCTTC. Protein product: CASSLDSYNEQFF.

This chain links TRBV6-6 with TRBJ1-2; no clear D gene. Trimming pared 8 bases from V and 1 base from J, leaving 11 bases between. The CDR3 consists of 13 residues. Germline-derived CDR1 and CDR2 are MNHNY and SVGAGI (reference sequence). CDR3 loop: CASSPSINYGYTF. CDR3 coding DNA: TGTGCCAGCTCCCCCAGCATTAACTATGGCTACACCTTC.

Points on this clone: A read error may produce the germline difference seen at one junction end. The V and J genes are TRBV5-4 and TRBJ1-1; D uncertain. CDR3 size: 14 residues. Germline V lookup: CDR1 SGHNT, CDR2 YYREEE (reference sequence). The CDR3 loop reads CASSQDRWVTEAFF. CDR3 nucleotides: TGCGCCAGCAGCCAAGATCGGTGGGTTACTGAAGCTTTCTTT.

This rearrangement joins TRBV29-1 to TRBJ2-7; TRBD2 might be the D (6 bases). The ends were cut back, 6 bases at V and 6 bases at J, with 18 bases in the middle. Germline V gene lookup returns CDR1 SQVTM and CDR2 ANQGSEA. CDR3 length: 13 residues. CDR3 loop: CSVDHLGGVEQYF. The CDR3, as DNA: TGCAGCGTGGACCATCTCGGGGGAGTCGAGCAGTACTTC.

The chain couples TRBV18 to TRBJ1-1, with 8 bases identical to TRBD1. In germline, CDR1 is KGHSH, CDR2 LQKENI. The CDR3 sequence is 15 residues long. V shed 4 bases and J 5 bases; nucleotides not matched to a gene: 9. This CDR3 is CASSQLDRAQTEAFF. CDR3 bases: TGTGCCAGCTCACAACTGGACAGGGCCCAAACTGAAGCTTTCTTT.

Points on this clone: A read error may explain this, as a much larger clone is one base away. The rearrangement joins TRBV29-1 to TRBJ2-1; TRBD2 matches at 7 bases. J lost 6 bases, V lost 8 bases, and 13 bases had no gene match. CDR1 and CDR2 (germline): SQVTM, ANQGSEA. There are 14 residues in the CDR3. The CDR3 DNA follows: TGCAGCATTGTGGGGGGAGGGTTCTCCAATGAGCAGTTCTTC. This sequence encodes CSIVGGGFSNEQFF.

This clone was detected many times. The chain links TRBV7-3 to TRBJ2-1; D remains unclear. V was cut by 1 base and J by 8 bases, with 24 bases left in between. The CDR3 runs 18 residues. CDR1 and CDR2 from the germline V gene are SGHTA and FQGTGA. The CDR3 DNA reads TGTGCCAGCAGCTTAATACCCGGACCCTCGCCGGATCCATATGAGCAGTTCTTC. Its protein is CASSLIPGPSPDPYEQFF.

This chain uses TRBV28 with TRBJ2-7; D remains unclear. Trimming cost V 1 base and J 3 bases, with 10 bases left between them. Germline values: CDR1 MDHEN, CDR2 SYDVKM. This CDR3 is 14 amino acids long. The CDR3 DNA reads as TGTGCCAGCAGTTTATTTACGGGCCACTACGAGCAGTACTTC. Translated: CASSLFTGHYEQYF.

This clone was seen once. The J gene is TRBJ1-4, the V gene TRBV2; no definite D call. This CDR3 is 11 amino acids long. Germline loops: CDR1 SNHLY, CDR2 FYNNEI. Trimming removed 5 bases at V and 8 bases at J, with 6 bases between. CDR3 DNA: TGTGCCAGCAGTATTTACGAAAAACTGTTTTTT. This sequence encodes CASSIYEKLFF.

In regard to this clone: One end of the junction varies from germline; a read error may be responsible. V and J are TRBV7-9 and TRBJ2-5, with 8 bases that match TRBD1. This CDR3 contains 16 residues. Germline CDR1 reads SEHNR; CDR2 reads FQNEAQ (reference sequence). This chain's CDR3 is CASSQEAGTGGETQYF. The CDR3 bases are TGCGCCAGCAGCCAAGAAGCCGGGACAGGCGGTGAGACCCAGTACTTC. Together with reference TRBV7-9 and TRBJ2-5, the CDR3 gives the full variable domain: DTGVSQNPRHKITKRGQNVTFRCDPISEHNRLYWYRQTLGQGPEFLTYFQNEAQLEKSRLLSDRFSAERPKGSFSTLEIQRTEQGDSAMYLCASSQEAGTGGETQYFGPGTRLLVL.

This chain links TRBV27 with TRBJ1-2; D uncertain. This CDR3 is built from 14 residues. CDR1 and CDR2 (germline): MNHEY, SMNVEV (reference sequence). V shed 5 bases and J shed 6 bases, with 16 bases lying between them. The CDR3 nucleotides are TGTGCCAGCAGTCCCAGGCGGCCCGGTGATGGCTACACCTTC. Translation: CASSPRRPGDGYTF.

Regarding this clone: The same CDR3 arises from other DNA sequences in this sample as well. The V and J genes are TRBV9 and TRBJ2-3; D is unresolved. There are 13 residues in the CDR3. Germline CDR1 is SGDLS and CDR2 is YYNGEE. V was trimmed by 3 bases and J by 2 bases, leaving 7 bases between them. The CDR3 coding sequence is TGTGCCAGCAGCGCACTGACCACAGATACGCAGTATTTT. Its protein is CASSALTTDTQYF. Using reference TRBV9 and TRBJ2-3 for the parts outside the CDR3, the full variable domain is DSGVTQTPKHLITATGQRVTLRCSPRSGDLSVYWYQQSLDQGLQFLIQYYNGEERAKGNILERFSAQQFPDLHSELNLSSLELGDSALYFCASSALTTDTQYFGPGTRLTVL.

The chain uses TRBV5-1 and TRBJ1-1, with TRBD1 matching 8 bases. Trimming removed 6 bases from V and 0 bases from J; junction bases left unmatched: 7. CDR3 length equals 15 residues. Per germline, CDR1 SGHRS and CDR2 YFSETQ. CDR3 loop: CASTPRTGMNTEAFF. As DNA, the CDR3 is TGCGCCAGCACCCCAAGGACAGGGATGAACACTGAAGCTTTCTTT.

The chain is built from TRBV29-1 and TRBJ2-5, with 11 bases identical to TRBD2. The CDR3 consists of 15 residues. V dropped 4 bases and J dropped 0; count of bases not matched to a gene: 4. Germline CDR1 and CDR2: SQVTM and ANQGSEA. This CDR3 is CSVGGTSGNQETQYF. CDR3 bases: TGCAGCGTTGGAGGGACTAGCGGAAACCAAGAGACCCAGTACTTC.

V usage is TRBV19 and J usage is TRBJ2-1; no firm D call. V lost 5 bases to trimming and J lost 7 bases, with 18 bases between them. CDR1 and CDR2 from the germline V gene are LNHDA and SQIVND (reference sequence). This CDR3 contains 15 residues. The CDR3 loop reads CASSGTARPRNEQFF. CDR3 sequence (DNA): TGTGCCAGTAGTGGAACGGCCCGCCCCCGGAATGAGCAGTTCTTC.

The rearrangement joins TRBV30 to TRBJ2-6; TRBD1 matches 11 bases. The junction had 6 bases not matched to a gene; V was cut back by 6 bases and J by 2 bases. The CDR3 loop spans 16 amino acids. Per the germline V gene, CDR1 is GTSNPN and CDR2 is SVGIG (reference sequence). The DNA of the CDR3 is TGTGCCTGCGGGACAGGGGGAATTGCTGGGGCCAACGTCCTGACTTTC. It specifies CACGTGGIAGANVLTF.

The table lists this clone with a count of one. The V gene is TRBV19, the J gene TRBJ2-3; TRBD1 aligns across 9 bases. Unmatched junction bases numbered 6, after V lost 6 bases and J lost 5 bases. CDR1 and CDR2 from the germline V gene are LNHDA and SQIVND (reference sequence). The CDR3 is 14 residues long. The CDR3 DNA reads TGTGCCAGTAGAGCAACAGGGGGCTTAGATACGCAGTATTTT. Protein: CASRATGGLDTQYF.

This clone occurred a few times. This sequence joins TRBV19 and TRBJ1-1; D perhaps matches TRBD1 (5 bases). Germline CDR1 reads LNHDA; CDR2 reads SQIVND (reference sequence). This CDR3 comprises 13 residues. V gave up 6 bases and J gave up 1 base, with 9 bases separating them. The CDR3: CASSGHTNTEAFF. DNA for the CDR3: TGTGCCAGTAGCGGACACACGAACACTGAAGCTTTCTTT.

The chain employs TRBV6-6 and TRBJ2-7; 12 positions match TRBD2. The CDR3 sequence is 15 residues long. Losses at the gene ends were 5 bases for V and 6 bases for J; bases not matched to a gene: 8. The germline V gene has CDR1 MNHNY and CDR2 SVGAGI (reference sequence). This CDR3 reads CASSTGTSGRSEQYF. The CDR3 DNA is TGTGCCAGCAGTACCGGGACTAGCGGGCGTAGCGAGCAGTACTTC.

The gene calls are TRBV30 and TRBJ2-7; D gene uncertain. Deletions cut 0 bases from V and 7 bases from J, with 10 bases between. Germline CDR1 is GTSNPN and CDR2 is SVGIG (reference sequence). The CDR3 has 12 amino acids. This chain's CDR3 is CAWSVGSVEQYF. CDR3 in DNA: TGTGCCTGGAGTGTTGGGTCCGTGGAGCAGTACTTC.

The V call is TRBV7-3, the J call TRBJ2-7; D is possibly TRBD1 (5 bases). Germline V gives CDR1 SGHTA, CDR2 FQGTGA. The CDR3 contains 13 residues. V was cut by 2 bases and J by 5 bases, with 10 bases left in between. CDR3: CASSLGRVNEQYF. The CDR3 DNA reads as TGTGCCAGCAGCTTAGGCAGGGTCAACGAGCAGTACTTC.

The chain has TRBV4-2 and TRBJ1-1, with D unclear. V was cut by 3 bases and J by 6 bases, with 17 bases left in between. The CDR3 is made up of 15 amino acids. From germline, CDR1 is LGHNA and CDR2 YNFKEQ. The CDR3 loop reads CASSQRDRPRAEAFF. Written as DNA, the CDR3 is TGTGCCAGCAGCCAGCGCGACCGGCCTAGGGCTGAAGCTTTCTTT.

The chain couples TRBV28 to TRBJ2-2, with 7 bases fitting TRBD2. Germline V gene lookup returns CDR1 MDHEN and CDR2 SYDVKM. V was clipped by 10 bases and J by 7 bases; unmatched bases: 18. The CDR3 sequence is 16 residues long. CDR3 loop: CAKMAGGRERVGELFF. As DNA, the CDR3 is TGTGCCAAGATGGCGGGCGGGCGGGAGAGGGTCGGGGAGCTGTTTTTT. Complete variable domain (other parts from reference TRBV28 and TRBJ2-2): DVKVTQSSRYLVKRTGEKVFLECVQDMDHENMFWYRQDPGLGLRLIYFSYDVKMKEKGDIPEGYSVSREKKERFSLILESASTNQTSMYLCAKMAGGRERVGELFFGEGSRLTVL.

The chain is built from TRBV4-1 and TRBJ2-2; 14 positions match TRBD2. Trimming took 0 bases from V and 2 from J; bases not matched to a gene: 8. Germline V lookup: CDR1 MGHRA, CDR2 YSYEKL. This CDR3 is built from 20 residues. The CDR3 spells CASSQEVGLAGGSNTGELFF. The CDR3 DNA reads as TGCGCCAGCAGCCAAGAAGTAGGACTAGCGGGAGGATCTAACACCGGGGAGCTGTTTTTT.

As DNA, the CDR3 is TGTGCTAGTGGTTTATTGTTTGGCCTAAGGGGACGGAGTACTATTTTTTATAGCAATCAGCCCCAGCATTTT. Translation gives CASGLLFGLRGRSTIFYSNQPQHF. The chain employs TRBV12-5 and TRBJ1-5, with a possible D match to TRBD1 (5 bases). Per germline, CDR1 LGHNT and CDR2 FRNRAP. This CDR3 has 24 amino acids. V lost 3 bases and J lost 0, with 36 bases in between.